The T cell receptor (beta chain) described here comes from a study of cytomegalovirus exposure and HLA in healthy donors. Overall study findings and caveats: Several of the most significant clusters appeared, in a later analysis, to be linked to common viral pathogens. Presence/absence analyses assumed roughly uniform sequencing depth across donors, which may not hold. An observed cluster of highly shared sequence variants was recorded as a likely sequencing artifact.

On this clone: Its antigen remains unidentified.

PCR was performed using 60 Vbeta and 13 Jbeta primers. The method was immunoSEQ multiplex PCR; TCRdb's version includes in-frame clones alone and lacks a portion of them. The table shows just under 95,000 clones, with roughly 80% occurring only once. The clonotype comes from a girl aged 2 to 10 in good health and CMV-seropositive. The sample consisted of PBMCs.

The CDR3: CASRLQGLNQPQHF. CDR3 DNA sequence: TGTGCCAGCAGATTACAGGGGCTCAATCAGCCCCAGCATTTT. This chain uses TRBV27 with TRBJ1-5; 7 positions agree with TRBD1. The CDR3 consists of 14 residues. The trim removed 6 bases at V and 3 bases at J, leaving 5 bases unmatched. Germline-derived CDR1 and CDR2 are MNHEY and SMNVEV (reference sequence).